This is a list of T cell receptor beta chains from one sample in a study of T-cell memory formation after mild COVID-19. From the 5' RACE reads, TCRdb called clonotypes with MiXCR, one entry per CDR3 protein. The profile shows 350,000 to 500,000 distinct CDR3 sequences, roughly a quarter of them singletons. The sequencing input was PBMCs or a T cell subset sorted from them (not recorded which). These TCRs come from an adult woman who had mild COVID-19 (a few samples of this study predate the infection). Cell type and time point are not known. Both conserved end residues are part of each CDR3. A D gene is named only where the DNA matches it firmly. Rows give clone size only sometimes, using once, few, many, or a class for an expanded clone.

v_call	j_call	clone_size	cdr3_length	d_call	cdr3_aa	cdr3_nt
TRBV2	TRBJ2-7	NA	15	TRBD2	CASSDRTSGVYEQYF	TGTGCCAGCAGTGACCGGACTAGCGGGGTGTACGAGCAGTACTTC
TRBV20-1	TRBJ1-2	NA	13	NA	CSAPAGTDYGYTF	TGCAGTGCTCCCGCCGGGACGGATTATGGCTACACCTTC
TRBV15	TRBJ1-4	NA	14	TRBD1	CATSVTGVDEKLFF	TGTGCCACCAGCGTGACAGGGGTGGACGAAAAACTGTTTTTT
TRBV24-1	TRBJ1-2	once	15	NA	CATSDPGAADYGYTF	TGTGCCACCAGTGATCCGGGAGCCGCCGACTATGGCTACACCTTC
TRBV18	TRBJ2-2	few	13	NA	CASSPPAPGELFF	TGTGCCAGCTCACCACCGGCTCCGGGGGAGCTGTTTTTT
TRBV7-9	TRBJ2-1	NA	16	TRBD2	CASSPSGTSSYNEQFF	TGTGCCAGCAGCCCATCCGGGACTAGCTCCTACAATGAGCAGTTCTTC
TRBV5-5	TRBJ1-6	NA	14	TRBD1	CASSPGTDDSPLHF	TGTGCCAGCAGCCCCGGGACAGATGATTCACCCCTCCACTTT
TRBV20-1	TRBJ2-1	NA	14	NA	CSVGGLRPYNEQFF	TGCAGTGTCGGAGGCCTTCGGCCTTACAATGAGCAGTTCTTC
TRBV7-8	TRBJ2-1	NA	17	TRBD2	CASNLALAGKVINEQFF	TGTGCCAGCAACTTGGCACTAGCGGGAAAAGTGATCAATGAGCAGTTCTTC
TRBV7-9	TRBJ2-5	few	14	NA	CASSLEHRVETQYF	TGTGCCAGCAGCTTAGAGCACAGAGTGGAGACCCAGTACTTC
TRBV6-6	TRBJ2-3	few	16	TRBD1	CASSYGGQGLSDTQYF	TGTGCCAGCAGTTACGGGGGACAGGGGTTGTCAGATACGCAGTATTTT
TRBV5-1	TRBJ1-1	few	16	NA	CASSFPISHGDTEAFF	TGCGCCAGCAGCTTTCCAATTTCTCACGGGGACACTGAAGCTTTCTTT
TRBV5-6	TRBJ1-1	NA	12	NA	CASSFSRAEAFF	TGTGCCAGCAGCTTTAGTAGGGCTGAAGCTTTCTTT
TRBV29-1	TRBJ2-3	few	14	TRBD2	CSAGTSLGKDTQYF	TGCAGCGCCGGGACTAGTTTGGGCAAGGATACGCAGTATTTT
TRBV7-6	TRBJ2-4	NA	16	NA	CASSLDTAGFDSIQYF	TGTGCCAGCAGCTTAGATACTGCGGGATTCGATAGCATTCAGTACTTC
TRBV4-3	TRBJ1-6	NA	14	NA	CASRGGTYNSPLHF	TGCGCCAGCAGGGGGGGAACCTATAATTCACCCCTCCACTTT
TRBV7-8	TRBJ2-3	few	15	NA	CASSLEQGKTDTQYF	TGTGCCAGCAGCTTAGAACAGGGCAAAACAGATACGCAGTATTTT
TRBV30	TRBJ1-1	NA	14	NA	CAANTGTLTTEAFF	TGTGCTGCCAATACCGGGACTTTGACCACTGAAGCTTTCTTT
TRBV7-2	TRBJ1-5	NA	14	NA	CASSLIRGNQPQHF	TGTGCCAGCAGCTTAATCCGGGGCAATCAGCCCCAGCATTTT
TRBV30	TRBJ1-1	NA	14	NA	CAWSVTSGGTEAFF	TGTGCCTGGAGTGTCACCTCCGGGGGCACTGAAGCTTTCTTT
TRBV5-5	TRBJ2-2	NA	13	NA	CASSFGYTGELFF	TGTGCCAGCAGCTTCGGATACACCGGGGAGCTGTTTTTT
TRBV12-3/TRBV12-4	TRBJ1-2	NA	14	NA	CASSWRAVNYGYTF	TGTGCCAGCAGTTGGAGGGCTGTGAACTATGGCTACACCTTC
TRBV18	TRBJ1-1	NA	16	NA	CASSPQGSPGNTEAFF	TGTGCCAGCTCACCCCAAGGGTCACCGGGGAACACTGAAGCTTTCTTT
TRBV4-3	TRBJ2-1	NA	11	NA	CARAMSDEQFF	TGCGCCAGGGCGATGTCGGATGAGCAGTTCTTC
TRBV11-1	TRBJ2-1	few	15	TRBD2	CASSSSGITYNEQFF	TGTGCCAGCAGTTCTAGCGGGATAACCTACAATGAGCAGTTCTTC
TRBV5-1	TRBJ1-1	few	13	TRBD1	CASSLDRATEAFF	TGCGCCAGCAGCTTAGACAGGGCCACTGAAGCTTTCTTT
TRBV18	TRBJ2-7	few	16	NA	CASSQTTRTGLVEQYF	TGTGCCAGCTCACAAACGACTAGGACAGGACTTGTTGAGCAGTACTTC
TRBV20-1	TRBJ2-4	NA	12	NA	CSAGIGRHIQYF	TGCAGTGCCGGGATAGGTCGCCACATTCAGTACTTC
TRBV5-1	TRBJ2-1	NA	18	TRBD2	CASSSGLAGEVSYNEQFF	TGCGCCAGCAGCTCGGGACTAGCGGGAGAGGTATCGTACAATGAGCAGTTCTTC
TRBV27	TRBJ1-2	NA	15	TRBD1	CASSSYSGQVGGYTF	TGTGCCAGCAGTTCTTATTCCGGACAGGTCGGCGGCTACACCTTC
TRBV20-1	TRBJ2-1	NA	16	TRBD2	CSARDRLAGGTNEQFF	TGCAGTGCTAGAGATAGACTAGCGGGGGGTACGAATGAGCAGTTCTTC
TRBV11-2	TRBJ2-3	few	16	NA	CASSLPGTQSTDTQYF	TGTGCCAGCAGCTTACCCGGGACTCAGAGCACAGATACGCAGTATTTT
TRBV12-3/TRBV12-4	TRBJ2-1	NA	15	NA	CASSPVGSSYNEQFF	TGTGCCAGCAGTCCCGTAGGGAGCTCCTACAATGAGCAGTTCTTC
TRBV24-1	TRBJ2-3	few	19	TRBD2	CATSDSFWGKREGADTQYF	TGTGCCACCAGTGATTCGTTCTGGGGCAAGCGGGAGGGCGCAGATACGCAGTATTTT
TRBV6-5	TRBJ1-5	NA	14	NA	CATRTRELNQPQHF	TGTGCCACCAGGACACGCGAGCTGAATCAGCCCCAGCATTTT
TRBV5-1	TRBJ2-1	few	16	TRBD1	CASSLDGTGIYNEQFF	TGCGCCAGCAGCTTGGATGGGACAGGGATTTACAATGAGCAGTTCTTC
TRBV5-1	TRBJ2-7	NA	13	NA	CASSLEVPIEQYF	TGCGCCAGCAGCTTGGAAGTTCCAATCGAGCAGTACTTC
TRBV7-2	TRBJ2-3	NA	14	NA	CASSLGNAGDTQYF	TGTGCCAGCAGCTTAGGGAATGCTGGAGATACGCAGTATTTT
TRBV7-2	TRBJ1-4	few	15	TRBD1	CASSLEGATIEKLFF	TGTGCCAGCAGCTTAGAGGGGGCGACGATTGAAAAACTGTTTTTT
TRBV7-9	TRBJ2-4	few	16	NA	CASSLFILEAKNIQYF	TGTGCCAGCAGCTTATTCATACTAGAGGCCAAAAACATTCAGTACTTC
TRBV27	TRBJ1-2	few	14	NA	CASSLNGGNYGYTF	TGTGCCAGCAGTTTAAATGGGGGGAACTATGGCTACACCTTC
TRBV7-9	TRBJ2-3	NA	14	NA	CASSLVIGTDTQYF	TGTGCCAGCAGCTTAGTGATCGGAACAGATACGCAGTATTTT
TRBV3-1	TRBJ2-7	few	17	TRBD2	CASSHSGGAFGVDEQYF	TGTGCCAGCAGCCATAGCGGGGGGGCCTTTGGAGTGGACGAGCAGTACTTC
TRBV6-2/TRBV6-3	TRBJ1-6	NA	14	NA	CASSRLQGNSPLHF	TGTGCCAGCAGTCGACTGCAGGGTAATTCACCCCTCCACTTT
TRBV4-2	TRBJ1-6	NA	17	NA	CASSPVKGTGYNSPLHF	TGTGCCAGCAGCCCAGTAAAAGGGACTGGCTATAATTCACCCCTCCACTTT
TRBV12-3/TRBV12-4	TRBJ2-2	NA	13	NA	CASSFASSWELFF	TGTGCCAGCAGTTTTGCTAGTTCTTGGGAGCTGTTTTTT
TRBV24-1	TRBJ2-7	NA	16	NA	CATSETGRGEDYEQYF	TGTGCCACCAGTGAAACAGGACGGGGTGAAGACTACGAGCAGTACTTC